Following are 21 T cell receptor beta chains from one sample sequenced in a study of blood T cell repertoires in COVID-19. Sequenced by immunoSEQ multiplex PCR; TCRdb stores in-frame clones only, minus some. The sample contains over 250,000 clones, around nine tenths of which appear only once. Specimen: PBMCs or T cells enriched from blood (not recorded which). Receptors originate from an older woman who had recovered from COVID-19.

This chain links TRBV6-5 with TRBJ2-1; possibly TRBD1 for D (6 bases). The CDR3 runs to 14 residues. The germline gives CDR1 MNHEY, CDR2 SVGAGI. Trimming shortened V by 6 bases and J by 1 base, and 10 bases separated the two germline ends. CDR3 in amino acids: CASSAQGSYNEQFF. CDR3 nucleotides: TGTGCCAGCAGCGCACAGGGTTCCTACAATGAGCAGTTCTTC.

The rearrangement uses TRBV19 and TRBJ1-3; tentatively, D is TRBD1 (6 bases). The CDR3 has 14 residues. Trimming cost V 6 bases and J 2 bases, with 11 bases left between them. The germline CDR1 and CDR2 sequences are LNHDA and SQIVND (reference sequence). CDR3 region: CASRPGQTGNTIYF. CDR3 nucleotides: TGTGCCAGTAGACCCGGACAGACTGGAAACACCATATATTTT.

As DNA, the CDR3 is TGTGCCAGCAGCGTAGGGACAGGGGATGAAAAACTGTTTTTT. Translation: CASSVGTGDEKLFF. The genes are TRBV9 and TRBJ1-4; 9 bases are a match to TRBD1. This CDR3 contains 14 residues. Looked up from germline, CDR1 is SGDLS and CDR2 is YYNGEE. The ends lost 0 bases at V and 6 bases at J; junction bases unmatched: 0.

The chain recombines TRBV29-1 with TRBJ2-1; either TRBD1 or TRBD2 may supply D (6 bases each). Germline CDR1 SQVTM, CDR2 ANQGSEA. V was clipped by 7 bases and J by 7 bases, with 17 bases between them. The CDR3 contains 13 residues. In nucleotides, the CDR3 is TGCAGCGAGGGGGGAGGTGTCAGAAATGAGCAGTTCTTC. It codes for CSEGGGVRNEQFF.

The chain joins TRBV27 to TRBJ2-7; D is uncertain. Germline CDR1 is MNHEY and CDR2 is SMNVEV (reference sequence). Trimming took off 3 bases at V and 3 bases at J, with 12 bases between the two ends. The CDR3 loop spans 14 amino acids. CDR3: CASSFTSHGYEQYF. The DNA for the CDR3 is TGTGCCAGCAGTTTCACGAGCCATGGCTACGAGCAGTACTTC.

This chain uses TRBV7-9 with TRBJ2-1, with 7 bases lining up with TRBD2. Germline V gene sequence: CDR1 SEHNR, CDR2 FQNEAQ (reference sequence). The V segment lost 0 bases and the J segment 1 base; nucleotides outside the gene matches: 6. This CDR3 region has 17 residues. The CDR3 DNA reads TGTGCCAGCAGCTTAGCCGTGGCTAGCGGTTCCTACAATGAGCAGTTCTTC. Protein: CASSLAVASGSYNEQFF.

The rearrangement joins TRBV11-2 to TRBJ1-6, with 8 bases aligning to TRBD1. Germline V CDR1 and CDR2: SGHAT, FQNNGV. The trim removed 4 bases at V and 10 bases at J, leaving 9 bases unmatched. There are 15 residues in the CDR3. The CDR3 bases are TGTGCCAGCAGCTCATTGACAGGGGAGGTGTCACCCCTCCACTTT. Amino acid sequence: CASSSLTGEVSPLHF.

CDR3: CASGAKDDNEQFF. CDR3 coding DNA: TGTGCCAGCGGGGCCAAGGATGACAATGAGCAGTTCTTC. The chain employs TRBV7-6 and TRBJ2-1; TRBD1 might be the D (5 bases). V lost 8 bases to trimming and J lost 5 bases, with 13 bases between them. The CDR3 length is 13 residues. Germline loops: CDR1 SGHVS, CDR2 FNYEAQ.

The chain links TRBV19 to TRBJ2-5; TRBD1 matches at 7 bases. CDR1 is LNHDA, CDR2 SQIVND, per germline (reference sequence). V lost 5 bases to trimming and J lost 7 bases; unmatched junction nucleotides: 1. The CDR3 sequence is 11 residues long. CDR3 DNA sequence: TGTGCCAGTAGTCCAGGGGGGACCCAGTACTTC. Translation gives CASSPGGTQYF.

A single count supports this clone. This chain uses TRBV3-1 (or the pseudogene TRBV3-2) with TRBJ1-1; D is undetermined. The length of the CDR3 is 12 residues. The V and J ends lost 8 bases and 8 bases respectively, with 15 bases between them. Per the germline V gene, CDR1 is LGHDT and CDR2 is YNNKEL (reference sequence). This chain's CDR3 is CASSERFGEAFF. The DNA of the CDR3 is TGTGCCAGCTCGGAAAGATTCGGGGAAGCTTTCTTT.

The chain is built from TRBV10-2 and TRBJ2-3, with TRBD1 matching over 10 bases. V was pared by 7 bases and J by 4 bases, with 2 bases of the junction left unmatched. Germline loops: CDR1 WSHSY, CDR2 SAAADI. This CDR3 region has 13 residues. CDR3 bases: TGCGCCAGCACCGGACAGGGGGCAGATACGCAGTATTTT. Its translation is CASTGQGADTQYF.

The chain recombines TRBV10-1 with TRBJ2-5; 8 nucleotides agree with TRBD1. The trim removed 5 bases at V and 1 base at J, leaving 6 bases unmatched. Germline V gene sequence: CDR1 WNHNN, CDR2 SYGVQD (reference sequence). The CDR3 is made up of 15 amino acids. CDR3 sequence reads: CASSRTGGSQETQYF. CDR3 DNA: TGCGCCAGCAGTCGCACAGGGGGTAGCCAAGAGACCCAGTACTTC.

The rearrangement uses TRBV28 and TRBJ2-2; 7 bases map to TRBD2. J was trimmed by 7 bases and V by 7 bases; bases with no gene match: 9. The CDR3 is 14 residues long. Germline V gives CDR1 MDHEN, CDR2 SYDVKM. The CDR3 here is CASTAGWRGGELFF. The CDR3 nucleotides are TGTGCCAGCACAGCGGGATGGCGGGGCGGGGAGCTGTTTTTT. The whole variable domain, remainder taken from reference TRBV28 and TRBJ2-2, is DVKVTQSSRYLVKRTGEKVFLECVQDMDHENMFWYRQDPGLGLRLIYFSYDVKMKEKGDIPEGYSVSREKKERFSLILESASTNQTSMYLCASTAGWRGGELFFGEGSRLTVL.

V and J are TRBV5-1 and TRBJ2-5; a possible D gene is TRBD1 (6 bases). Germline V gene data show CDR1 as SGHRS and CDR2 as YFSETQ. The length of the CDR3 is 14 residues. V lost 4 bases to trimming and J lost 2 bases, with 12 bases between them. CDR3 protein: CASSRSDSQETQYF. CDR3 nucleotides: TGCGCCAGCAGCCGGTCGGACAGTCAAGAGACCCAGTACTTC.

In this sample, this clone turned up once. V usage is TRBV12-2 and J usage is TRBJ2-7; the D segment call TRBD2 is taken from the table without a DNA check. TRBV12-2 is a recognized pseudogene. This CDR3 contains 15 residues. CDR3 nucleotide sequence: TGTGCAAGTCGCTTAACGCTGGGGGGGACCTACGAGCAGTACTTC. This gives the protein CASRLTLGGTYEQYF.

This clone has just one count. V usage is TRBV27 and J usage is TRBJ1-2, with D perhaps matching TRBD1 (5 bases). Germline lookup yields CDR1 MNHEY and CDR2 SMNVEV (reference sequence). The germline V and J ends were trimmed by 5 bases and 7 bases, with 14 bases remaining between them. This CDR3 contains 13 residues. CDR3: CASSGGLVGGYTF. The CDR3 region has the DNA TGTGCCAGCAGTGGGGGACTAGTGGGTGGCTACACCTTC.

This chain links TRBV2 with TRBJ2-5, with TRBD1 matching over 7 bases. Germline CDR1 and CDR2: SNHLY and FYNNEI. This CDR3 has 13 amino acids. V gave up 8 bases and J gave up 5 bases; unmatched junction bases: 8. The CDR3 here is CASGQESGETQYF. The CDR3 nucleotides read TGTGCCAGCGGACAGGAATCCGGGGAGACCCAGTACTTC.

The V gene is TRBV7-9, the J gene TRBJ2-2, with TRBD1 as a possible D gene (6 bases). Germline V gives CDR1 SEHNR, CDR2 FQNEAQ (reference sequence). V lost 5 bases and J 1 base, leaving 11 bases between the germline ends. This CDR3 comprises 15 residues. CDR3 nucleotide sequence: TGTGCCAGCAGCCCCTCGGGACAGAACACCGGGGAGCTGTTTTTT. This codes for CASSPSGQNTGELFF. The full variable domain, with the rest looked up from reference TRBV7-9 and TRBJ2-2, is DTGVSQNPRHKITKRGQNVTFRCDPISEHNRLYWYRQTLGQGPEFLTYFQNEAQLEKSRLLSDRFSAERPKGSFSTLEIQRTEQGDSAMYLCASSPSGQNTGELFFGEGSRLTVL.

CDR3 sequence (DNA): TGTGCCAGCAGCTTACGGGGGGCCCTCTATGGCTACACCTTC. This encodes CASSLRGALYGYTF. The chain links TRBV13 to TRBJ1-2; possible D gene TRBD1, 6 bases. Germline lookup yields CDR1 PRHDT and CDR2 FYEKMQ (reference sequence). The CDR3 has 14 residues. V was cut by 2 bases and J by 4 bases, with 11 bases left in between.

The genes are TRBV12-5 and TRBJ2-4, with D tentatively TRBD2 (5 bases). CDR1 is LGHNT and CDR2 is FRNRAP in the germline V gene. With 3 bases removed from V and 6 bases from J, the gap between germline ends came to 18 bases. This CDR3 is built from 16 residues. The CDR3 spells CASGLQRLSVANIQYF. The CDR3 region has the DNA TGTGCTAGTGGTTTACAAAGGCTTAGCGTGGCAAACATTCAGTACTTC.

The rearrangement joins TRBV28 to TRBJ1-5, with D possibly TRBD1 on 5 matching bases. The germline V and J ends were trimmed by 6 bases and 0 bases, with 15 bases remaining between them. CDR1 and CDR2 (germline): MDHEN, SYDVKM. The CDR3 totals 16 residues. CDR3 bases: TGTGCCAGCAGGCCACGGGGGTGGGATAGCAATCAGCCCCAGCATTTT. Translated: CASRPRGWDSNQPQHF.